These 20 T cell receptor beta chains came from one sample sequenced in a study of CD8 T cells in ankylosing spondylitis. From the 5' RACE reads, TCRdb called clonotypes with MiXCR, one entry per CDR3 protein. The data contain under 250,000 distinct CDR3 sequences, more than 25% of them singletons. Source material: blood, either unsorted or a sorted T cell fraction (not recorded which). These receptors were obtained from a male donor with ankylosing spondylitis or in good health (not recorded which).

The rearrangement joins TRBV14 to TRBJ2-7; 7 bases match TRBD2. The CDR3 runs 16 residues. V gave up 4 bases and J gave up 0 bases; unmatched junction bases: 9. The V gene's germline CDR1 is SGHDN and CDR2 FVKESK. CDR3 coding DNA: TGTGCCAGCAGCCCGTTAGGAGGACTAGACTCCTACGAGCAGTACTTC. As protein: CASSPLGGLDSYEQYF.

There are a few counts of this clonotype. The genes are TRBV20-1 and TRBJ2-1, with TRBD2 as a possible D gene (6 bases). V lost 7 bases and J lost 5, with 15 bases in between. The CDR3 length is 13 residues. Germline V gene sequence: CDR1 DFQATT, CDR2 SNEGSKA (reference sequence). The CDR3, as DNA: TGCAGTGATCGGGACTGGTCGAACAATGAGCAGTTCTTC. Translating it yields CSDRDWSNNEQFF.

This clonotype came up many times. The chain uses TRBV6-1 and TRBJ2-3; D may be TRBD1 (5 bases). V was cut by 3 bases and J by 1 base, with 8 bases left in between. The CDR3 contains 14 residues. Per germline, CDR1 MNHNS and CDR2 SASEGT. CDR3 residues: CASSESRGTDTQYF. The CDR3 DNA is TGTGCCAGCAGTGAGTCCAGGGGCACAGATACGCAGTATTTT.

This rearrangement joins TRBV20-1 to TRBJ2-7, with D possibly TRBD1 on 6 matching bases. V was cut by 3 bases and J by 2 bases, with 23 bases left in between. Germline CDR1 is DFQATT and CDR2 is SNEGSKA (reference sequence). The CDR3 loop spans 17 amino acids. This chain's CDR3 is CSASPPGHHLGPYEQYF. The CDR3 DNA reads as TGCAGTGCTAGTCCACCGGGACACCATTTAGGGCCCTACGAGCAGTACTTC.

The chain uses TRBV12-3 or TRBV12-4 and TRBJ2-3, with D possibly TRBD1 on 6 matching bases. Trimming stripped 2 bases from V and 2 bases from J, with 14 bases between. This CDR3 is 16 amino acids long. The CDR3 DNA sequence: TGTGCCAGCAGTTTAAACAGGGTCGGGGACACAGATACGCAGTATTTT. It translates to CASSLNRVGDTDTQYF.

The chain has TRBV29-1 and TRBJ2-5; D could derive from TRBD1 or TRBD2 (6 bases each). Germline V gene sequence: CDR1 SQVTM, CDR2 ANQGSEA. The CDR3 spans 14 residues. Trimming stripped 6 bases from V and 1 base from J, with 15 bases between. The CDR3 reads CSVIRGPSQETQYF. The CDR3 DNA reads TGCAGCGTCATTCGGGGGCCATCCCAAGAGACCCAGTACTTC.

In its sample, this clonotype was seen a few times. The rearrangement joins TRBV10-2 to TRBJ2-7; D is undetermined. The germline V and J ends were trimmed by 10 bases and 7 bases, with 14 bases remaining between them. Germline CDR1 and CDR2: WSHSY and SAAADI. CDR3 length: 11 amino acids. The CDR3 reads CATSPATEQYF. The CDR3 nucleotides are TGCGCCACCTCGCCGGCTACGGAGCAGTACTTC.

This clonotype was observed a handful of times. The DNA of the CDR3 is TGTGCCAGCAGTCGGGACAGGGGCGTCGTCGGTGAGCAGTTCTTC. This sequence encodes CASSRDRGVVGEQFF. The chain uses TRBV6-1 and TRBJ2-1, with 10 bases lining up with TRBD1. V lost 5 bases and J lost 9; bases outside the gene matches: 10. The length of the CDR3 is 15 residues. Germline assignment: CDR1 MNHNS and CDR2 SASEGT.

V is TRBV20-1 and J is TRBJ2-1; D gene uncertain. The ends were cut back, 1 base at V and 0 bases at J, with 7 bases in the middle. Germline-derived CDR1 and CDR2 are DFQATT and SNEGSKA (reference sequence). The CDR3 extends over 14 amino acids. The CDR3 DNA reads as TGCAGTGCTAGAGTGGCCCACTCCTACAATGAGCAGTTCTTC. This sequence encodes CSARVAHSYNEQFF.

In its sample, this clonotype was seen a few times. The chain carries TRBV12-3 or TRBV12-4 and TRBJ2-3; possible D gene TRBD1, 5 bases. V was clipped by 5 bases and J by 1 base, with 13 bases between them. The CDR3 totals 15 residues. Here the CDR3 DNA reads TGTGCCAGCAGTCCCGAAGGCAGGGGCACAGATACGCAGTATTTT. It yields the protein CASSPEGRGTDTQYF.

This clonotype turned up a few times. The chain recombines TRBV5-6 with TRBJ2-5; tentative D call: TRBD1 (5 bases). Per germline, CDR1 SGHDT and CDR2 YYEEEE. V shed 0 bases and J shed 1 base, with 7 bases lying between them. This CDR3 comprises 14 residues. CDR3 in DNA: TGTGCCAGCAGCTTGGCGACAGCCCAAGAGACCCAGTACTTC. Protein product: CASSLATAQETQYF.

V and J are TRBV12-3 or TRBV12-4 and TRBJ2-1; weak D call: TRBD2 (5 bases). The V gene lost 8 bases and the J gene lost 2 bases, with 10 bases spanning the gap. This CDR3 region has 13 residues. The CDR3 is CASLDGTYNEQFF. The CDR3 nucleotides are TGTGCCAGCTTAGACGGGACCTACAATGAGCAGTTCTTC.

There are a few counts of this clonotype. The chain links TRBV28 to TRBJ2-7; no clear D gene. This CDR3 spans 15 amino acids. Germline lookup yields CDR1 MDHEN and CDR2 SYDVKM. Trimming shortened V by 4 bases and J by 3 bases, and 16 bases separated the two germline ends. The CDR3 nucleotides read TGTGCCAGCAGTTCCCCCCGAAAGGCAGACTACGAGCAGTACTTC. Translated: CASSSPRKADYEQYF.

The chain has TRBV7-6 and TRBJ2-5; 7 nucleotides line up with TRBD1. CDR3 length: 14 amino acids. Germline CDR1 and CDR2: SGHVS and FNYEAQ. J lost 2 bases, V lost 5 bases, and 5 bases had no gene match. CDR3 sequence: CASSVGTVQETQYF. The DNA for the CDR3 is TGTGCCAGCAGCGTCGGGACAGTACAAGAGACCCAGTACTTC.

The genes are TRBV5-1 and TRBJ2-4; possibly TRBD2 for D (7 bases). There are 14 residues in the CDR3. Germline V gives CDR1 SGHRS, CDR2 YFSETQ. V lost 4 bases and J 9 bases, leaving 17 bases between the germline ends. The CDR3 protein is CASSTWGGPSIQYF. As DNA, the CDR3 is TGCGCCAGCAGCACGTGGGGGGGCCCCAGCATTCAGTACTTC.

V is TRBV5-6 and J is TRBJ1-4, with D perhaps TRBD1 (6 bases). The CDR3 has 16 amino acids. Trimming cost V 4 bases and J 4 bases, with 17 bases left between them. CDR1 is SGHDT and CDR2 is YYEEEE in the germline V gene. CDR3 amino acids: CASSPIAGAGNEKLFF. The CDR3 region has the DNA TGTGCCAGCAGCCCGATTGCGGGGGCGGGTAATGAAAAACTGTTTTTT.

This chain uses TRBV6-6 with TRBJ2-1; D gene uncertain. The CDR3 spans 12 residues. Trimming took 6 bases from V and 5 from J, leaving 8 bases between them. Per germline, CDR1 MNHNY and CDR2 SVGAGI (reference sequence). This CDR3 is CASSPRDNEQFF. The DNA of the CDR3 is TGTGCCAGCAGCCCTCGAGACAATGAGCAGTTCTTC.

The chain uses TRBV5-6 and TRBJ2-1, with 10 nucleotides matching TRBD1. This CDR3 is 16 amino acids long. The V gene end was trimmed by 4 bases and the J gene end by 5 bases; junction bases not matched to a gene: 9. Germline CDR1 reads SGHDT; CDR2 reads YYEEEE. In DNA form, the CDR3 reads TGTGCCAGCAGCACCGAGACAGGGGGCGGACACAATGAGCAGTTCTTC. This translates into CASSTETGGGHNEQFF.

The chain joins TRBV19 to TRBJ2-7, with D possibly being TRBD1 or TRBD2 (5 bases each). This CDR3 has 14 amino acids. V lost 1 base and J lost 5, with 12 bases in between. Germline assignment: CDR1 LNHDA and CDR2 SQIVND (reference sequence). DNA of the CDR3: TGTGCCAGTAGTATAGGAGGGGCGCCGGACGAGCAGTACTTC. It yields the protein CASSIGGAPDEQYF.

This clonotype was observed a handful of times. The chain employs TRBV5-1 and TRBJ1-6, with D perhaps matching TRBD1 (6 bases). Trimming took 2 bases from V and 7 from J, leaving 13 bases between them. This CDR3 has 15 amino acids. The germline V gene has CDR1 SGHRS and CDR2 YFSETQ. This chain's CDR3 is CASSFWDNPNSPLHF. The CDR3 DNA sequence: TGCGCCAGCAGCTTTTGGGACAACCCCAATTCACCCCTCCACTTT.